These T cell receptor beta chains were read from a single sample in a study of post-analysis software for immune sequencing data. TCRdb passed the PCR reads through MiXCR, listing each CDR3 protein once. The sample yields 820,000 or so distinct CDR3 sequences, 53% seen once. Source material: blood. Every receptor here comes from a girl aged 10-17 years with multiple sclerosis. CDR3s include the opening cysteine and the closing phenylalanine or tryptophan. The order of the fields is V gene, D gene, clone size, J gene, CDR3 protein, CDR3 DNA. A D gene is named only where the DNA matches it firmly. Clone sizes are given selectively: once, few, many, or a class where the clone is expanded.

V: TRBV20-1
D: TRBD1
size: .
J: TRBJ2-5
CDR3: CSAREPTGQEQQETQYF
DNA: TGCAGTGCTAGAGAACCCACCGGACAGGAACAGCAAGAGACCCAGTACTTC

V: TRBV20-1
D: .
size: few
J: TRBJ1-2
CDR3: CSARQGTGYTF
DNA: TGCAGTGCTAGACAGGGGACTGGCTACACCTTC

V: TRBV7-2
D: .
size: few
J: TRBJ2-1
CDR3: CASSLGSYEQFF
DNA: TGTGCCAGCAGCTTAGGTTCCTACGAGCAGTTCTTC

V: TRBV21-1
D: .
size: .
J: TRBJ2-1
CDR3: CASSKRRFRVNNEQFF
DNA: TGTGCCAGCAGCAAAAGGCGTTTTAGGGTCAACAATGAGCAGTTCTTC

V: TRBV7-3
D: .
size: .
J: TRBJ2-5
CDR3: CASSARSKETQYF
DNA: TGTGCCAGCAGCGCACGTTCCAAAGAGACCCAGTACTTC

V: TRBV5-1
D: .
size: .
J: TRBJ2-1
CDR3: CASSLSAASYNEQFF
DNA: TGCGCCAGCAGCTTGTCAGCGGCTTCCTACAATGAGCAGTTCTTC

V: TRBV7-9
D: .
size: .
J: TRBJ2-1
CDR3: CASSYPVHNEQFF
DNA: TGTGCCAGCAGCTACCCCGTCCACAATGAGCAGTTCTTC

V: TRBV12-3/TRBV12-4
D: TRBD1
size: .
J: TRBJ2-7
CDR3: CASSGPRTGWDYEQYF
DNA: TGTGCCAGCAGTGGCCCCCGGACAGGTTGGGATTACGAGCAGTACTTC

V: TRBV20-1
D: .
size: .
J: TRBJ1-5
CDR3: CSARGAGRQPQHF
DNA: TGCAGTGCTAGAGGGGCAGGAAGGCAGCCCCAGCATTTT

V: TRBV6-5
D: .
size: .
J: TRBJ2-7
CDR3: CASSYRGTGSYEQYF
DNA: TGTGCCAGCAGTTACAGAGGGACTGGTTCCTACGAGCAGTACTTC

V: TRBV7-3
D: .
size: .
J: TRBJ2-1
CDR3: CASSIGSYNEQFF
DNA: TGTGCCAGCAGCATAGGGAGCTACAATGAGCAGTTCTTC

V: TRBV6-1
D: TRBD1
size: once
J: TRBJ2-7
CDR3: CVSSHDREPYEQYF
DNA: TGTGTCAGCAGCCACGACAGGGAACCTTACGAGCAGTACTTC

V: TRBV29-1
D: TRBD2
size: .
J: TRBJ2-3
CDR3: CSVAVSAGVSDTQYF
DNA: TGCAGCGTTGCTGTATCGGCGGGAGTCTCAGATACGCAGTATTTT

V: TRBV27
D: TRBD1
size: .
J: TRBJ1-5
CDR3: CASSRRDRGPNQPQHF
DNA: TGTGCCAGCAGTAGACGGGACAGGGGCCCCAATCAGCCCCAGCATTTT

V: TRBV7-2
D: TRBD1
size: few
J: TRBJ2-3
CDR3: CASSLGGDRGKYTQYF
DNA: TGTGCCAGCAGCCTTGGTGGGGACAGGGGGAAATATACGCAGTATTTT

V: TRBV7-2
D: .
size: .
J: TRBJ2-1
CDR3: CASSLWRGAPSGEQFF
DNA: TGTGCCAGCAGCTTATGGCGGGGCGCCCCCAGTGGTGAGCAGTTCTTC

V: TRBV20-1
D: .
size: .
J: TRBJ1-6
CDR3: CSARVLSGTNNSPLHF
DNA: TGCAGTGCTAGAGTGTTATCAGGGACTAATAATTCACCCCTCCACTTT

V: TRBV3-1
D: TRBD1
size: .
J: TRBJ1-2
CDR3: CASSPDRDAGYTF
DNA: TGTGCCAGCAGCCCTGACAGGGATGCTGGCTACACCTTC

V: TRBV29-1
D: .
size: .
J: TRBJ1-1
CDR3: CSVGTSGTEAFF
DNA: TGCAGCGTTGGGACGTCGGGGACTGAAGCTTTCTTT

V: TRBV20-1
D: .
size: few
J: TRBJ2-5
CDR3: CSARDRVTAQETQYF
DNA: TGCAGTGCTAGAGATCGGGTAACAGCGCAAGAGACCCAGTACTTC

V: TRBV29-1
D: TRBD2
size: .
J: TRBJ2-7
CDR3: CSVEGRGATSGRVAYEQYF
DNA: TGCAGCGTTGAAGGCAGGGGGGCGACTAGCGGGAGGGTCGCCTACGAGCAGTACTTC

V: TRBV15
D: TRBD2
size: .
J: TRBJ2-7
CDR3: CATSSERLAGGLYEQYF
DNA: TGTGCCACCAGCAGTGAGAGACTAGCGGGAGGACTTTACGAGCAGTACTTC

V: TRBV7-3
D: .
size: .
J: TRBJ2-1
CDR3: CASSLRQGSESYNEQFF
DNA: TGTGCCAGCAGCTTAAGGCAGGGCAGTGAGTCCTACAATGAGCAGTTCTTC

V: TRBV6-2/TRBV6-3
D: .
size: .
J: TRBJ1-4
CDR3: CASKPSTTTNEKLFF
DNA: TGTGCCAGCAAGCCGTCGACAACAACTAATGAAAAACTGTTTTTT

V: TRBV29-1
D: .
size: .
J: TRBJ2-3
CDR3: CSVPGHDRPHTQYF
DNA: TGCAGCGTACCCGGCCACGACAGGCCTCATACGCAGTATTTT

V: TRBV4-1
D: TRBD2
size: .
J: TRBJ2-1
CDR3: CASSQDQGGGLAEQFF
DNA: TGCGCCAGCAGCCAAGATCAGGGCGGGGGGCTCGCTGAGCAGTTCTTC

V: TRBV27
D: TRBD1
size: few
J: TRBJ1-2
CDR3: CASSLLGQRNYGYTF
DNA: TGTGCCAGCAGTTTATTGGGACAGCGTAACTATGGCTACACCTTC

V: TRBV6-5
D: TRBD1
size: .
J: TRBJ1-4
CDR3: CASSYSGRGDEKRFF
DNA: TGTGCCAGCAGTTACTCGGGCAGGGGGGATGAAAAACGGTTTTTT

V: TRBV9
D: .
size: .
J: TRBJ2-7
CDR3: CASSVATGGGNEQYF
DNA: TGTGCCAGCAGCGTAGCTACCGGTGGCGGGAACGAGCAGTACTTC

V: TRBV20-1
D: .
size: .
J: TRBJ2-5
CDR3: CSARDRGSRGGSNQETQYF
DNA: TGCAGTGCTAGAGATAGGGGGAGCAGGGGAGGATCAAACCAAGAGACCCAGTACTTC

V: TRBV5-1
D: TRBD1
size: once
J: TRBJ2-5
CDR3: CASRTGDPETQYF
DNA: TGCGCCAGCAGGACAGGGGATCCGGAGACCCAGTACTTC

V: TRBV2
D: .
size: .
J: TRBJ1-1
CDR3: CASSPLAVNTEAFF
DNA: TGTGCCAGCAGTCCCCTCGCAGTGAACACTGAAGCTTTCTTT

V: TRBV6-1
D: .
size: .
J: TRBJ1-1
CDR3: CASSARQMNTEAFF
DNA: TGTGCCAGCAGTGCCAGACAGATGAACACTGAAGCTTTCTTT

V: TRBV20-1
D: TRBD1
size: few
J: TRBJ2-7
CDR3: CSASHPGGYEQYF
DNA: TGCAGTGCTAGTCACCCAGGGGGCTACGAGCAGTACTTC

V: TRBV6-4
D: .
size: few
J: TRBJ2-3
CDR3: CASSDAPRTDTQYF
DNA: TGTGCCAGCAGTGACGCCCCTCGCACAGATACGCAGTATTTT

V: TRBV20-1
D: TRBD2
size: .
J: TRBJ2-1
CDR3: CSATTGLATREQFF
DNA: TGCAGTGCTACTACGGGACTAGCAACGCGGGAGCAGTTCTTC

V: TRBV29-1
D: .
size: few
J: TRBJ1-5
CDR3: CSVSRGPSGPQHF
DNA: TGCAGCGTCTCCCGGGGGCCCTCCGGGCCCCAGCATTTT

V: TRBV2
D: .
size: .
J: TRBJ1-5
CDR3: CASMLEGSQPQHF
DNA: TGTGCCAGCATGCTTGAGGGGAGTCAGCCCCAGCATTTT

V: TRBV20-1
D: .
size: .
J: TRBJ2-1
CDR3: CSASARGPGVGNEQFF
DNA: TGCAGTGCTAGCGCGAGAGGTCCGGGAGTGGGCAATGAGCAGTTCTTC

V: TRBV5-1
D: .
size: .
J: TRBJ2-5
CDR3: CASSLVGTDEETQYF
DNA: TGCGCCAGCAGCTTGGTAGGGACCGACGAAGAGACCCAGTACTTC

V: TRBV12-3/TRBV12-4
D: TRBD2
size: few
J: TRBJ2-1
CDR3: CASSFSSGGGNEQFF
DNA: TGTGCCAGCAGTTTCTCTAGCGGGGGGGGTAATGAGCAGTTCTTC

V: TRBV5-1
D: .
size: .
J: TRBJ2-5
CDR3: CASSRIGGLQETQYF
DNA: TGCGCCAGCAGCCGGATCGGGGGCCTCCAAGAGACCCAGTACTTC

V: TRBV20-1
D: TRBD2
size: few
J: TRBJ2-7
CDR3: CSARTSGGSYEQYF
DNA: TGCAGTGCTAGAACTAGCGGGGGCTCCTACGAGCAGTACTTC

V: TRBV12-3/TRBV12-4
D: TRBD2
size: .
J: TRBJ2-3
CDR3: CASSLFFTGGSTDTQYF
DNA: TGTGCCAGCAGTTTGTTCTTCACGGGAGGGAGCACAGATACGCAGTATTTT

V: TRBV29-1
D: .
size: few
J: TRBJ2-1
CDR3: CSVEVDERIYNEQFF
DNA: TGCAGCGTTGAAGTCGACGAGCGAATCTACAATGAGCAGTTCTTC

V: TRBV9
D: .
size: .
J: TRBJ1-5
CDR3: CASSVAGNNQPQHF
DNA: TGTGCCAGCAGCGTAGCCGGGAACAATCAGCCCCAGCATTTT

V: TRBV2
D: .
size: few
J: TRBJ1-2
CDR3: CASRTDRYGYTF
DNA: TGTGCCAGCAGGACGGACAGATATGGCTACACCTTC

V: TRBV20-1
D: .
size: many
J: TRBJ2-5
CDR3: CSARGETQYF
DNA: TGCAGTGCTAGAGGGGAGACCCAGTACTTC

V: TRBV14
D: .
size: .
J: TRBJ2-3
CDR3: CASSQWSSSTDTQYF
DNA: TGTGCCAGCAGCCAATGGTCGTCTAGCACAGATACGCAGTATTTT

V: TRBV6-1
D: TRBD1
size: few
J: TRBJ1-6
CDR3: CASRSQGPNNSPLHF
DNA: TGTGCCAGCAGGTCACAGGGGCCAAATAATTCACCCCTCCACTTT

V: TRBV11-2
D: .
size: .
J: TRBJ1-1
CDR3: CASSLNPGQDTEAFF
DNA: TGTGCCAGCAGCTTAAATCCGGGGCAGGACACTGAAGCTTTCTTT

V: TRBV9
D: .
size: few
J: TRBJ2-5
CDR3: CASSVGPLQETQYF
DNA: TGTGCCAGCAGCGTAGGACCCCTCCAAGAGACCCAGTACTTC

V: TRBV5-1
D: .
size: .
J: TRBJ2-3
CDR3: CASSSPGPTRGMADTQYF
DNA: TGCGCCAGCAGCTCGCCCGGACCGACTAGGGGTATGGCAGATACGCAGTATTTT